The 14 T cell receptor beta chains below all came from one sample that was sequenced in a study of tissue T cells after allogeneic stem cell transplantation. Some clones are missing from TCRdb's copy, which holds only in-frame ones; the method was immunoSEQ multiplex PCR. The sample carries some 47,000 clones, around 70% recorded once. Sequencing used sorted cells pooled from one or two spleens. The receptors stem from a pool of C57BL/6 mice in good health.

In regard to this clone: Each gene name is a mouse one. Partial CDR3 DNA: TGTGCTAGCAGTTTGACTGGGGGCAAAGACACCCAGTAC. This gives the protein CASSLTGGKDTQY. The entire CDR3 reads CASSLTGGKDTQYF. V and J are TRBV29 and TRBJ2-5; 9 bases align to TRBD2. The sequenced fragment ends 1 residue before the CDR3 boundary, so the rest is inferred from the germline J gene. V dropped 3 bases and J dropped 4; count of bases not matched to a gene: 2. Germline-derived CDR1 and CDR2 are MSHET and SYDVDS. The CDR3 is 14 residues long.

About this clone itself: Mouse names are used for the genes. The CDR3 extends 1 residue past the end of the read, so its final part is completed from the germline J gene. V usage is TRBV19 and J usage is TRBJ2-1, with TRBD2 identical over 10 bases. Trimming took 4 bases from V and 1 from J; bases not matched to a gene: 2. The CDR3 length is 15 residues. The germline V gene encodes CDR1 FNHDT and CDR2 SITEND (reference sequence). The CDR3 bases that were read are TGTGCCAGCAGTCGGACTGGGGGAAACTATGCTGAGCAGTTC. This codes for CASSRTGGNYAEQF. The whole CDR3 protein is CASSRTGGNYAEQFF.

For this clone: The genes and germline here are from mouse. This CDR3 reads CGARRGQGRDTQYF. The sequenced CDR3 bases are TGTGGTGCTAGGAGGGGACAGGGGAGAGACACCCAGTAC. The chain combines TRBV20 with TRBJ2-5; 10 positions agree with TRBD1. The read falls 1 residue short of the CDR3 end, and the missing part is taken from the germline J gene. The CDR3 sequence is 14 residues long. CDR1 and CDR2 from the germline V gene are GFQATS and STVNSAI. With V trimmed by 2 bases and J by 5 bases, 4 bases remained unmatched. Full variable domain (missing parts from reference TRBV20 and TRBJ2-5): GALVYQYPRRTICKSGTSMRMECQAVGFQATSVAWYRQSPQKTFELIALSTVNSAIKYEQNFTQEKFPISHPNLSFSSMTVLNAYLEDRGLYLCGARRGQGRDTQYFGPGTRLLVL.

Regarding this clone: Gene names follow the mouse nomenclature. Read sequence stops 1 residue before the CDR3 end, and the germline J gene provides the missing end. The chain couples TRBV13-2 to TRBJ1-1; no clear D gene. This CDR3 spans 12 amino acids. Germline V gene sequence: CDR1 NNHNN, CDR2 SYGAGS (reference sequence). V was shortened by 0 bases and J by 7 bases, with 7 bases between the two germline ends. CDR3 bases read: TGTGCCAGCGGTGATGCGATCAAAGAAGTCTTC. Encoded protein: CASGDAIKEVF. The whole CDR3 is CASGDAIKEVFF.

As concerns this clone: Gene names and germline refer to mouse. The read is 1 residue too short to cover the CDR3 end, so that end is filled in from the germline J gene. This rearrangement joins TRBV4 to TRBJ2-7, with 11 bases aligning to TRBD2. With V trimmed by 5 bases and J by 4 bases, 4 bases remained unmatched. From germline, CDR1 is LGHDT and CDR2 YNNKQL (reference sequence). The CDR3 runs to 14 residues. The DNA read from the CDR3 is TGTGCCAGCAGCCCGGACTGGGGGGCGTATGAACAGTAC. It translates to CASSPDWGAYEQY. The complete CDR3 reads CASSPDWGAYEQYF.

A remark on this clone: Mouse gene names and germline throughout. The CDR3 goes on 1 residue after the read ends, and that part is filled in from the germline J gene. This chain connects TRBV3 to TRBJ1-1, with 10 bases matching TRBD1. V lost 5 bases to trimming and J lost 6 bases; unmatched junction nucleotides: 0. The CDR3 extends over 12 amino acids. From germline, CDR1 is SNHLY and CDR2 FYNGKV (reference sequence). The CDR3 spells CASSGTGAEVFF. CDR3 DNA (partial): TGTGCCAGCAGCGGGACAGGGGCAGAAGTCTTC.

Note on this clone: Genes and germline are mouse. The read falls 1 residue short of the CDR3 end, and the missing part is taken from the germline J gene. The chain combines TRBV15 with TRBJ2-7, with 12 bases fitting TRBD2. The V and J ends lost 4 bases and 6 bases, in that order; junction bases with no gene match: 1. This CDR3 spans 13 amino acids. The germline V gene encodes CDR1 SGHND and CDR2 FRSKSL. This chain's CDR3 is CASSSGLGGEQYF. The sequenced CDR3 bases are TGTGCCAGCAGTTCGGGACTGGGGGGTGAACAGTAC.

On this clone itself: Mouse gene names and germline throughout. The read ends 1 residue shy of where the CDR3 ends; the end is completed using the germline J gene. The chain joins TRBV1 to TRBJ2-4; 10 nucleotides align to TRBD2. V lost 1 base, J lost 1 base, and 5 bases stayed unmatched. Germline V gene data show CDR1 as NSQYPW and CDR2 as LRSPGD (reference sequence). The CDR3 covers 17 residues. Here the CDR3 reads CTCSAAGGARGQNTLYF. Partial CDR3 DNA: TGCACCTGCAGTGCAGCTGGGGGGGCGAGAGGTCAAAACACCTTGTAC.

To note about this clone: Any gene name here is a mouse gene name. The sequence runs out 1 residue before the end of the CDR3; the remainder is reconstructed from the germline J gene. The chain is built from TRBV4 and TRBJ1-4; D gene unclear. The CDR3 extends over 14 amino acids. Per germline, CDR1 LGHDT and CDR2 YNNKQL (reference sequence). Trimming took off 4 bases at V and 0 bases at J, with 6 bases between the two ends. The part of the CDR3 DNA that was read is TGTGCCAGCAGCTTGACAATTTCCAACGAAAGATTATTT. Translating gives CASSLTISNERLF. The CDR3 as a whole reads CASSLTISNERLFF. The full variable domain, its missing parts supplied by reference TRBV4 and TRBJ1-4, is ETAVFQTPNYHVTQVGNEVSFNCKQTLGHDTMYWYKQDSKKLLKIMFSYNNKQLIVNETVPRRFSPQSSDKAHLNLRIKSVEPEDSAVYLCASSLTISNERLFFGHGTKLSVL.

To note about this clone: Mouse gene names and germline throughout. The sequenced fragment ends 1 residue before the CDR3 boundary, so the rest is inferred from the germline J gene. V is TRBV13-3 and J is TRBJ2-4; D is possibly TRBD1 or TRBD2 (5 bases each). V lost 2 bases and J 1 base, leaving 8 bases between the germline ends. The germline V gene encodes CDR1 NNHDY and CDR2 SYVADS. The CDR3 consists of 14 residues. The covered CDR3 bases are TGTGCCAGCAGTGAAGGGACCGGTCAAAACACCTTGTAC. Amino acids: CASSEGTGQNTLY. In full, the CDR3 is CASSEGTGQNTLYF.

About this clone: The gene names given are mouse names. The observed sequence ends 1 residue before the CDR3 terminus, with the missing tail filled in from the germline J gene. This chain links TRBV1 with TRBJ1-4; possible D gene TRBD1, 5 bases. The V end was cut by 4 bases, the J end by 5 bases, with 8 bases between. Germline CDR1 and CDR2: NSQYPW and LRSPGD (reference sequence). CDR3 length: 13 residues. CDR3 protein: CTCSETVNERLFF. The DNA read from the CDR3 is TGCACCTGCAGTGAGACAGTTAACGAAAGATTATTT.

To note about this clone: The gene symbols are mouse symbols. Coverage ceases 1 residue before the CDR3 finishes, and the germline J gene fills in the end. The chain employs TRBV2 and TRBJ1-1, with D possibly TRBD1 on 5 matching bases. The CDR3 length is 14 residues. The V and J ends lost 2 bases and 1 base respectively, with 8 bases between them. Germline loops: CDR1 LGHNA, CDR2 YSYQKL. The CDR3 bases that were read are TGTGCCAGCAGCCAACCAACAGGGAACACAGAAGTCTTC. It encodes CASSQPTGNTEVF. The full CDR3 protein is CASSQPTGNTEVFF.

About this clone: Genes here carry mouse names. The CDR3 end falls 1 residue outside the read, so it is completed with the germline J gene. The rearrangement joins TRBV2 to TRBJ2-5, with D uncertain. This CDR3 region has 14 residues. V was trimmed by 0 bases and J by 0 bases, leaving 4 bases between them. Germline V gene sequence: CDR1 LGHNA, CDR2 YSYQKL. The CDR3 bases that were read are TGTGCCAGCAGCCAAGACCACAACCAAGACACCCAGTAC. Translation gives CASSQDHNQDTQY. The entire CDR3 protein is CASSQDHNQDTQYF.

In the case of this clone: Mouse gene names apply. Sequencing ends 1 residue short of the CDR3 end; the germline J gene provides the rest. This rearrangement joins TRBV13-1 to TRBJ2-7; no definite D call. This CDR3 is built from 13 residues. The germline V and J ends were trimmed by 1 base and 0 bases, with 5 bases remaining between them. Per germline, CDR1 NSHNY and CDR2 SYGAGN. The sequenced part of the CDR3 DNA is TGTGCCAGCAGTGATTCATACTCCTATGAACAGTAC. Translating it yields CASSDSYSYEQY. The full CDR3 reads CASSDSYSYEQYF.